The 15 T cell receptor beta chains reported below all come from one sample, sequenced in a study of regulatory T cells in long-lasting Graves disease. Both iRepertoire HTBI primers and Arm-PCR of CDR3 regions were used to build the TCR beta libraries. MiXCR, run by TCRdb on the multiplex PCR reads, gives a single entry per CDR3 protein. This table has about 540,000 distinct CDR3 sequences, about 13% appearing once. Time point here: newly diagnosed GD, antithyroid drugs for less than 3 months. Isolated PBMC RNA provided the starting material for the TCR library. The same specimen was also included in a second study, on T cells in Graves' hyperthyroidism and ophthalmopathy.

Source: peripheral blood mononuclear cells (PBMCs), taken at new diagnosis, from a patient treated with antithyroid drugs. These receptors all stem from a man aged 25 to 40 with Graves disease.

This clonotype was found many times. The rearrangement joins TRBV27 to TRBJ1-1; D gene unclear. CDR1 and CDR2 (germline): MNHEY, SMNVEV (reference sequence). CDR3 size: 13 residues. Trimming took 6 bases from V and 6 from J, leaving 14 bases between them. CDR3 sequence reads: CASRFDPRAEAFF. The DNA of the CDR3 is TGTGCCAGCAGATTTGACCCGAGGGCTGAAGCTTTCTTT.

This clonotype has ten or more counts. This rearrangement joins TRBV2 to TRBJ1-1; D gene ambiguous. Per germline, CDR1 SNHLY and CDR2 FYNNEI. V gave up 4 bases and J gave up 7 bases, with 10 bases separating them. The CDR3 is made up of 12 amino acids. CDR3 DNA: TGTGCCAGCAGTGGACAAATGGGTGAAGCTTTCTTT. This sequence encodes CASSGQMGEAFF.

This clonotype was recorded many times. The gene calls are TRBV20-1 and TRBJ2-5; 7 bases fit TRBD1. After removal of 3 bases from V and 5 bases from J, the junction contained 9 bases not matched to a gene. This CDR3 is built from 14 residues. Germline V gives CDR1 DFQATT, CDR2 SNEGSKA (reference sequence). DNA of the CDR3: TGCAGTGCTAGGTACAGGGGCGGTCTGGAGACCCAGTACTTC. Translation: CSARYRGGLETQYF.

A few counts support this clonotype. This chain joins TRBV5-1 and TRBJ1-4; D perhaps matches TRBD1 (5 bases). V lost 1 base and J 3 bases, leaving 13 bases between the germline ends. The CDR3 is 16 amino acids. Germline assignment: CDR1 SGHRS and CDR2 YFSETQ. CDR3 nucleotides: TGCGCCAGCAGCTTGTGGGGGGACTCAGCTAATGAAAAACTGTTTTTT. This codes for CASSLWGDSANEKLFF.

The chain carries TRBV6-1 and TRBJ2-1; 10 nucleotides match TRBD2. V shed 6 bases and J 7 bases; nucleotides not matched to a gene: 6. The CDR3 has 14 amino acids. Germline V CDR1 and CDR2: MNHNS, SASEGT. CDR3 sequence reads: CASRSSGSGNEQFF. The CDR3 nucleotides are TGTGCCAGCAGATCTAGCGGGAGTGGGAATGAGCAGTTCTTC.

The chain joins TRBV29-1 to TRBJ2-4, with D perhaps matching TRBD1 or TRBD2 (5 bases each). Trimming stripped 4 bases from V and 7 bases from J, with 11 bases between. Germline V gene data show CDR1 as SQVTM and CDR2 as ANQGSEA. The CDR3 contains 12 residues. CDR3 nucleotide sequence: TGCAGCGTTGTCCCGGGGCCGAACATTCAGTACTTC. Translation gives CSVVPGPNIQYF.

The chain combines TRBV9 with TRBJ1-1; D gene unclear. There are 13 residues in the CDR3. Between the trimmed V and J ends, which lost 4 bases and 3 bases, there was a span of 10 bases. Looked up from germline, CDR1 is SGDLS and CDR2 is YYNGEE. CDR3 residues: CASSPAKYTEAFF. In DNA form, the CDR3 reads TGTGCCAGCAGCCCGGCAAAATACACTGAAGCTTTCTTT. Looking up the rest from reference TRBV9 and TRBJ1-1 gives the full variable domain: DSGVTQTPKHLITATGQRVTLRCSPRSGDLSVYWYQQSLDQGLQFLIQYYNGEERAKGNILERFSAQQFPDLHSELNLSSLELGDSALYFCASSPAKYTEAFFGQGTRLTVV.

This clonotype was found many times. The chain combines TRBV10-2 with TRBJ2-5; D is ambiguous. This CDR3 has 11 amino acids. CDR1 is WSHSY and CDR2 is SAAADI in the germline V gene. V lost 3 bases and J lost 5, with 4 bases in between. The CDR3 loop is CASSELETQYF. The CDR3 nucleotides read TGCGCCAGCAGTGAATTGGAGACCCAGTACTTC.

This clonotype was counted ten times or more. The gene calls are TRBV28 and TRBJ1-5, with D perhaps TRBD1 (5 bases). Germline CDR1 and CDR2: MDHEN and SYDVKM. This CDR3 contains 14 residues. V shed 2 bases and J shed 9 bases, with 14 bases lying between them. The CDR3 DNA is TGTGCCAGCAGTTTAAAGGCAGGGTTAGGGCCCCAGCATTTT. It specifies CASSLKAGLGPQHF.

This clonotype was detected many times. The chain joins TRBV2 to TRBJ2-3; perhaps TRBD2 as D (6 bases). The CDR3 sequence is 11 residues long. The V gene lost 8 bases and the J gene lost 5 bases, with 8 bases spanning the gap. CDR1 is SNHLY, CDR2 FYNNEI, per germline. The CDR3 bases are TGTGCCAGCTCCGGGGGAGATACGCAGTATTTT. It yields the protein CASSGGDTQYF.

This clonotype was seen only a few times. The chain has TRBV20-1 and TRBJ2-3, with 9 bases identical to TRBD2. The V gene's germline CDR1 is DFQATT and CDR2 SNEGSKA (reference sequence). CDR3 length equals 13 residues. The trim removed 6 bases at V and 7 bases at J, leaving 8 bases unmatched. The CDR3 DNA sequence: TGCAGTGCCCGGGAGGGGACTAGCAATACGCAGTATTTT. The encoded protein is CSAREGTSNTQYF.

Concerning this clonotype: A much larger clone sits a single nucleotide away, making a read error possible. In DNA form, the CDR3 reads TGCAGCGTTCCAAAGGGGTTTGGACAGGGTTTGTATGGCTACACCTTC. It translates to CSVPKGFGQGLYGYTF. The rearrangement joins TRBV29-1 to TRBJ1-2; 8 bases are a match to TRBD1. CDR1 is SQVTM, CDR2 ANQGSEA, per germline. V was clipped by 5 bases and J by 5 bases; unmatched bases: 16. CDR3 length: 16 amino acids.

This clonotype has at least ten counts. CDR3 region: CSVEAWDTEAFF. DNA for the CDR3: TGCAGCGTTGAAGCCTGGGACACTGAAGCTTTCTTT. The chain combines TRBV29-1 with TRBJ1-1; D remains ambiguous. This CDR3 has 12 residues. V was shortened by 1 base and J by 3 bases, with 6 bases between the two germline ends. Germline CDR1 and CDR2: SQVTM and ANQGSEA.

This clonotype showed up many times. J is TRBJ2-1 and V is TRBV28, with D maybe TRBD2 (6 bases). Germline V CDR1 and CDR2: MDHEN, SYDVKM. The V gene lost 10 bases and the J gene lost 7 bases, with 20 bases spanning the gap. The CDR3 is 14 residues long. The CDR3 spells CAILGGNIGNEQFF. The CDR3 DNA is TGTGCCATCCTTGGGGGGAATATCGGGAATGAGCAGTTCTTC.

At least ten counts were recorded for this clonotype. The chain uses TRBV20-1 and TRBJ2-4, with a tentative D call TRBD1 (6 bases). This CDR3 is 13 amino acids long. Germline lookup yields CDR1 DFQATT and CDR2 SNEGSKA (reference sequence). Deletions cut 4 bases from V and 5 bases from J, with 12 bases between. This chain's CDR3 is CSAILDSQNIQYF. Here the CDR3 DNA reads TGCAGTGCTATCCTGGACAGCCAAAACATTCAGTACTTC.